The clone carrying this T cell receptor (beta chain) occurred once. No antigen is known for it. V gave up 5 bases and J gave up 6 bases, with 9 bases separating them. CDR1 and CDR2 (germline): MDHEN, SYDVKM. The CDR3 extends over 12 amino acids. This sample stems from a study of cytomegalovirus exposure and HLA in healthy donors. Study-wide context: A previous analysis identified fewer than 130 million unique TCR beta sequences derived from around 200 million T cells. Study-wide results and limits: With later analysis, a missense DCLRE1C variant became linked to TCR beta V- and J-gene trimming. A later analysis found TCR association rates differed by HLA locus, highest for DRB1 and lowest for HLA-C.

The primer mix had 60 Vbeta and 13 Jbeta primers. The assay was immunoSEQ multiplex PCR, and TCRdb's table has in-frame clones only and misses some. The sample consists of some 200,000 clones, approximately 80% of them appearing once. The receptor was isolated from a woman aged 18 to 35 in good health and CMV-seronegative. Sequencing was carried out using PBMCs. V and J are TRBV28 and TRBJ2-3; possibly TRBD2 for D (5 bases). This CDR3 reads CASSLEADTQYF. In nucleotides, the CDR3 is TGTGCCAGCAGTCTGGAGGCGGATACGCAGTATTTT.